The rows below give T cell receptor beta chains drawn from one sample of a study of T-cell reconstitution after alpha-beta-depleted transplantation in children. Each CDR3 protein is one row after TCRdb ran MiXCR on the PCR reads. This table has 610,000 or so distinct CDR3 sequences, roughly 27% appearing once. Specimen: PBMCs, collected before TCRalphabeta/CD19-depleted stem cell transplant. The receptors were gathered from a boy younger than two with Wiskott-Aldrich syndrome, due to receive a stem cell transplant. Each CDR3 is given with its conserved first and last residue. A D gene is named only where the DNA matches it firmly. Size tells how often a clone was seen (once, few, many) or the class of an expanded clone, and some rows leave it out.

v_gene,j_gene,abundance,d_gene,len,CDR3aa,CDR3nt
TRBV12-3/TRBV12-4,TRBJ1-6,.,.,13,CASSLIRNSPLHF,TGTGCCAGCAGTTTAATAAGGAATTCACCCCTCCACTTT
TRBV5-1,TRBJ2-3,few,.,15,CASSFGTQVTDTQYF,TGCGCCAGCAGCTTCGGGACTCAAGTCACAGATACGCAGTATTTT
TRBV3-1,TRBJ2-1,.,.,15,CASSQGGYSYNEQFF,TGTGCCAGCAGCCAAGGGGGTTACAGCTACAATGAGCAGTTCTTC
TRBV7-3,TRBJ1-6,.,.,13,CASSPRGGSPLHF,TGTGCCAGCAGCCCCAGGGGCGGGTCACCCCTCCACTTT
TRBV12-3/TRBV12-4,TRBJ1-2,few,.,13,CASSFVGINGYTF,TGTGCCAGCAGTTTTGTCGGGATCAATGGCTACACCTTC
TRBV5-1,TRBJ2-3,few,TRBD2,19,CASSPMTSGKDGTTDTQYF,TGCGCCAGCAGCCCGATGACTAGCGGGAAGGACGGGACCACAGATACGCAGTATTTT
TRBV5-1,TRBJ2-4,few,TRBD2,20,CASSLAGLAGGGLAKNIQYF,TGCGCCAGCAGCTTGGCCGGGCTAGCGGGAGGGGGACTCGCCAAAAACATTCAGTACTTC
TRBV9,TRBJ2-1,.,.,16,CASSSRKGAAYNEQFF,TGTGCCAGCAGTTCGCGGAAGGGAGCAGCCTACAATGAGCAGTTCTTC
TRBV12-3/TRBV12-4,TRBJ2-7,.,TRBD1,16,CASSLGTGVSTYEQYF,TGTGCCAGCAGTTTGGGGACAGGGGTTTCGACCTACGAGCAGTACTTC
TRBV6-1,TRBJ2-7,few,TRBD2,13,CASSGGRGAEQYF,TGTGCCAGCTCAGGCGGGAGGGGCGCCGAGCAGTACTTC
TRBV6-1,TRBJ1-2,few,TRBD1,15,CASSPLGQGSYGYTF,TGTGCCAGCAGCCCCCTCGGACAGGGATCCTATGGCTACACCTTC
TRBV5-1,TRBJ2-7,few,TRBD2,19,CASSLTVPGLAGSSYEQYF,TGCGCCAGCAGCTTGACCGTCCCAGGACTAGCGGGGAGCTCCTACGAGCAGTACTTC
TRBV4-1,TRBJ1-2,.,TRBD1,14,CASSQRQGMGGYTF,TGCGCCAGCAGCCAGAGACAGGGGATGGGAGGCTACACCTTC
TRBV19,TRBJ2-6,.,.,17,CASSRRQAGSGANVLTF,TGTGCCAGTAGTAGGCGGCAGGCAGGCTCTGGGGCCAACGTCCTGACTTTC
TRBV5-1,TRBJ1-2,.,.,13,CASSLSEYYGYTF,TGCGCCAGCAGCTTGTCCGAATACTATGGCTACACCTTC
TRBV10-3,TRBJ2-1,.,.,11,CAISGLNEQFF,TGTGCCATCAGTGGACTTAATGAGCAGTTCTTC
TRBV12-3/TRBV12-4,TRBJ2-1,.,.,15,CASSDGQSSYNEQFF,TGTGCCAGCAGCGACGGACAGAGCTCCTACAATGAGCAGTTCTTC
TRBV5-1,TRBJ2-5,few,TRBD2,16,CASSLVTSGAQETQYF,TGCGCCAGCAGCTTGGTGACTAGCGGTGCACAAGAGACCCAGTACTTC
TRBV4-2,TRBJ2-3,.,.,13,CASKESGTDTQYF,TGTGCCAGCAAAGAGTCTGGCACAGATACGCAGTATTTT
TRBV6-5,TRBJ1-2,few,.,13,CASSYSTSGGRTF,TGTGCCAGCAGTTACTCGACCTCGGGGGGCAGGACCTTC
TRBV12-3/TRBV12-4,TRBJ2-3,.,.,13,CASTNGDPYTQYF,TGTGCCAGCACAAATGGCGATCCGTATACGCAGTATTTT
TRBV4-1,TRBJ2-5,once,.,13,CASSQEWRETQYF,TGCGCCAGCAGCCAAGAATGGAGAGAGACCCAGTACTTC
TRBV20-1,TRBJ2-3,.,TRBD2,14,CSAGLALTADTQYF,TGCAGTGCCGGACTAGCGCTAACGGCAGATACGCAGTATTTT
TRBV12-3/TRBV12-4,TRBJ1-6,.,.,13,CASSLADGSPLHF,TGTGCCAGCAGTTTGGCTGACGGTTCACCCCTCCACTTT
TRBV5-1,TRBJ2-7,.,TRBD2,16,CASSTGLAGGGYEQYF,TGCGCCAGCAGCACCGGACTAGCGGGAGGTGGCTACGAGCAGTACTTC
TRBV6-5,TRBJ1-5,few,.,18,CASSYDRTTEYSNQPQHF,TGTGCCAGCAGTTACGATAGGACGACAGAATATAGCAATCAGCCCCAGCATTTT
TRBV20-1,TRBJ2-5,.,TRBD2,13,CSAGPGLQETQYF,TGCAGTGCTGGACCGGGACTACAAGAGACCCAGTACTTC
TRBV12-3/TRBV12-4,TRBJ2-5,.,.,15,CASSLQGQSKETQYF,TGTGCCAGCAGTTTGCAGGGGCAAAGTAAAGAGACCCAGTACTTC